This T cell receptor (beta chain) was captured by sequencing in a study of CD39 and CD103 CD8 tumor-infiltrating T cells. Sample share makes this clone large. At sample collection, these patients were off therapy. The assay was immunoSEQ multiplex PCR, and TCRdb's table has in-frame clones only and misses some. This sample has 2,000 to 2,500 clones, with 70% to 85% found just once. Between the trimmed V and J ends, which lost 0 bases and 7 bases, there was a span of 13 bases. The CDR3 runs 15 residues. The germline CDR1 and CDR2 sequences are MGHRA and YSYEKL. This TCR was sampled from a human donor with head and neck squamous cell carcinoma. The chain carries TRBV4-1 and TRBJ2-1, with unresolved D. Material: CD39- CD103- CD8+ T cells sorted from the tumor. Subset defined: CD103-CD39- double-negative CD45RA- CD8 T cells. The CDR3 spells CASSQDDLGRNEQFF. CDR3 DNA sequence: TGCGCCAGCAGCCAAGATGACCTCGGACGGAATGAGCAGTTCTTC.